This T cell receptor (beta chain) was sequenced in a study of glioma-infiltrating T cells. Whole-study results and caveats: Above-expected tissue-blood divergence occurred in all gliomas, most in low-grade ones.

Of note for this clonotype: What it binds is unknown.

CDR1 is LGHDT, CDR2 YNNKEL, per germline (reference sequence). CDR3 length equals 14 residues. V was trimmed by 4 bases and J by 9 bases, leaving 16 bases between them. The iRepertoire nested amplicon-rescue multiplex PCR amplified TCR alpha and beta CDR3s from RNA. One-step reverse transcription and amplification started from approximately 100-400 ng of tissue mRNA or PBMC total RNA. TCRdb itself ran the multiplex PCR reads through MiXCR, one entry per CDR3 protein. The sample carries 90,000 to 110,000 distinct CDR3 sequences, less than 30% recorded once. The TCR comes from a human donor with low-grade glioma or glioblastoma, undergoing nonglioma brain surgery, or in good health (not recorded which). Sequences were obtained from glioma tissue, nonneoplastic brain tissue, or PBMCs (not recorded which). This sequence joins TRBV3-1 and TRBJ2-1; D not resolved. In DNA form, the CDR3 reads TGTGCCAGCAGCCCTCCAGGCAAAGGAATTGAGCAGTTCTTC. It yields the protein CASSPPGKGIEQFF.